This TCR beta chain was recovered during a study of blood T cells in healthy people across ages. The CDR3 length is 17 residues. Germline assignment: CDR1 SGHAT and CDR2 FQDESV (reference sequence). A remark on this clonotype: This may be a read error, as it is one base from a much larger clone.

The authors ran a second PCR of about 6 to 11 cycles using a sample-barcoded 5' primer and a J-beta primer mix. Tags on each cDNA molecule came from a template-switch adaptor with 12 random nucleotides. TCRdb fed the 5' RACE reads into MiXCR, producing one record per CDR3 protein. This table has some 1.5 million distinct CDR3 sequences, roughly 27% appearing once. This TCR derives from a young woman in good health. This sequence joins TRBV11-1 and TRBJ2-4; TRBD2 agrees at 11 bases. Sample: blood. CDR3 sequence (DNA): TGTGCCAGCAGCCTACTGGGACTAGCGGCAGCCAAAACCATTCAGTACTTC. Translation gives CASSLLGLAAAKTIQYF. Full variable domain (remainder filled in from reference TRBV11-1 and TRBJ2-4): EAEVAQSPRYKITEKSQAVAFWCDPISGHATLYWYRQILGQGPELLVQFQDESVVDDSQLPKDRFSAERLKGVDSTLKIQPAELGDSAMYLCASSLLGLAAAKTIQYFGAGTRLSVL.